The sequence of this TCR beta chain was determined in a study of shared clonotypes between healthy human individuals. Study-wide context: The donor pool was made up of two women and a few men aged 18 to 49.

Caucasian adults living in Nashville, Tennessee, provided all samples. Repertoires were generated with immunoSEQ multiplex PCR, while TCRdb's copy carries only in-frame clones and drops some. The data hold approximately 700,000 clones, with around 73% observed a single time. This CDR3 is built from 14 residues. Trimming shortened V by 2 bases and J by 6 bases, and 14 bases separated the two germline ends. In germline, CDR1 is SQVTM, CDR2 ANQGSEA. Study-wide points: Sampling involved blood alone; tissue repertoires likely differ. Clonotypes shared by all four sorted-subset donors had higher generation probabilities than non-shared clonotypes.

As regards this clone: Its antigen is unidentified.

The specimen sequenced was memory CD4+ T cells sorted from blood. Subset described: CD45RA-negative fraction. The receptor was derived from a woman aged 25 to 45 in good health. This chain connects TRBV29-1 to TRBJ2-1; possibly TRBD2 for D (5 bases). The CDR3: CSVESGNRGNEQFF. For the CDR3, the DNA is TGCAGCGTTGAATCCGGAAACCGGGGCAATGAGCAGTTCTTC.